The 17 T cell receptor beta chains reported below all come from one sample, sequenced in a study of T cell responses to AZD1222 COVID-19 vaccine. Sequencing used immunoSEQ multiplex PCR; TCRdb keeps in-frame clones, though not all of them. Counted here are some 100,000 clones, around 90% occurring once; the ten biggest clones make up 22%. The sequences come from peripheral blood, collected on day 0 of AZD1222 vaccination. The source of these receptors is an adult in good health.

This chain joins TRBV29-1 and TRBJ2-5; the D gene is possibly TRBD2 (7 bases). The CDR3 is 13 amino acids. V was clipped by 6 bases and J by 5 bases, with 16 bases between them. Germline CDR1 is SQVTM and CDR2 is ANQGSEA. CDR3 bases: TGCAGCGTCCGAGGGGGGGGCCTGGAGACCCAGTACTTC. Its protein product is CSVRGGGLETQYF.

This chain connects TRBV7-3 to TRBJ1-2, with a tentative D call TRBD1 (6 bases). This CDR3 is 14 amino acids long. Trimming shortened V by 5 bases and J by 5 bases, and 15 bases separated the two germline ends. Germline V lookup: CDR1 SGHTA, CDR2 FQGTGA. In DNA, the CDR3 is TGTGCCAGCAGCCAGGGGCAGGGGACATATGGCTACACCTTC. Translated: CASSQGQGTYGYTF.

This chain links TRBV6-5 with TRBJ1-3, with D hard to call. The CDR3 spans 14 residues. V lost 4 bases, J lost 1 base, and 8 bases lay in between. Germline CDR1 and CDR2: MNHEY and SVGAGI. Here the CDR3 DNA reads TGTGCCAGCAGTTGGGTAGGGTCTGGAAACACCATATATTTT. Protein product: CASSWVGSGNTIYF.

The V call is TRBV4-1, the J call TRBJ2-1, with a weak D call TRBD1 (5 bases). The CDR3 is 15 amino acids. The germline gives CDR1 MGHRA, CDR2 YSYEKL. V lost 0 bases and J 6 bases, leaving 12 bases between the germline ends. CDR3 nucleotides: TGCGCCAGCAGCCAAGAGCAGGGCAGAGGCAATGAGCAGTTCTTC. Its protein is CASSQEQGRGNEQFF.

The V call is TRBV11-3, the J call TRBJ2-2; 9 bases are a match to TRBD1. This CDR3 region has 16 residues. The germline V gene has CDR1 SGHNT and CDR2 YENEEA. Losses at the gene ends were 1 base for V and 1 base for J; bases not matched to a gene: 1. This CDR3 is CASSLGGQGNTGELFF. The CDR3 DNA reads TGTGCCAGCAGCTTAGGGGGACAGGGGAACACCGGGGAGCTGTTTTTT.

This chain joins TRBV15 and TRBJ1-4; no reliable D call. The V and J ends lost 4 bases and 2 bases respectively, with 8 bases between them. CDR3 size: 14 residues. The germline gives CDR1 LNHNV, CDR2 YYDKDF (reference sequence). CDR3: CATSIRRTNEKLFF. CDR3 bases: TGTGCCACCAGCATCAGACGGACTAATGAAAAACTGTTTTTT.

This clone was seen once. The CDR3 nucleotides read TGTGCCAGCAGCTTGGTTACGGGCTCCTACGAGCAGTACTTC. Amino acids: CASSLVTGSYEQYF. The chain is built from TRBV7-2 and TRBJ2-7; no clear D gene. From germline, CDR1 is SGHTA and CDR2 FQGNSA. V gave up 3 bases and J gave up 0 bases, with 9 bases separating them. This CDR3 is 14 amino acids long.

The CDR3: CASSILPGPYGYTF. The CDR3 bases are TGTGCCAGTAGTATACTGCCTGGCCCCTATGGCTACACCTTC. J is TRBJ1-2 and V is TRBV19; no reliable D call. The CDR3 is 14 amino acids. Germline CDR1 and CDR2: LNHDA and SQIVND (reference sequence). The V end was cut by 2 bases, the J end by 4 bases, with 11 bases between.

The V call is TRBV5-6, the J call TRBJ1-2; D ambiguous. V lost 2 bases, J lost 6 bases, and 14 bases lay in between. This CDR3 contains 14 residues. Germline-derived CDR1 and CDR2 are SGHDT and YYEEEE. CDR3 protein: CASSFSPSSNGYTF. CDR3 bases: TGTGCCAGCAGCTTTTCCCCGTCTTCTAATGGCTACACCTTC.

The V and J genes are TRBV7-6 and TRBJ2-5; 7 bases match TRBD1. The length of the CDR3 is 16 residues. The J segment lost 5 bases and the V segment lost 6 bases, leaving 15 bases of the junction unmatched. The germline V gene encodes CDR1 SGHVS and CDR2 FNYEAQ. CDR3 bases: TGTGCCAGCAGTTCGTTAGGGGGCTCAATGGGGGAGACCCAGTACTTC. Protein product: CASSSLGGSMGETQYF.

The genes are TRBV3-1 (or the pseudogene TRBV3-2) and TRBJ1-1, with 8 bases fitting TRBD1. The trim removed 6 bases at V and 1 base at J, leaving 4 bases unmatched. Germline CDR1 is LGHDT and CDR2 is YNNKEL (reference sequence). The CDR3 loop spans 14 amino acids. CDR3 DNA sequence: TGTGCCAGCAGGCACAGGGGGACGAACACTGAAGCTTTCTTT. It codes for CASRHRGTNTEAFF.

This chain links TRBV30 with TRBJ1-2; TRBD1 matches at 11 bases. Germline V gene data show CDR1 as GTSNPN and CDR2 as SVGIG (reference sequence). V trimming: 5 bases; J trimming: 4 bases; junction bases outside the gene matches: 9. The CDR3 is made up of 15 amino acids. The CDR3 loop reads CAWSSGQGAIYGYTF. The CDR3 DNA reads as TGTGCCTGGTCCAGCGGACAGGGGGCCATCTATGGCTACACCTTC.

This chain's CDR3 is CAMSQQFF. The CDR3 DNA follows: TGTGCCATGAGTCAGCAGTTCTTC. The V gene is TRBV7-2, the J gene TRBJ2-1, with unresolved D. Germline lookup yields CDR1 SGHTA and CDR2 FQGNSA. The germline V and J ends were trimmed by 10 bases and 11 bases, with 6 bases remaining between them. This CDR3 contains 8 residues.

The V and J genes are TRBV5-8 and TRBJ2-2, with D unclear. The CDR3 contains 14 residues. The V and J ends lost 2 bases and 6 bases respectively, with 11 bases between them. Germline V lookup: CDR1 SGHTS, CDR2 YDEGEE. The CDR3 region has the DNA TGTGCCAGCAGCTTAACGACGTGGTCCGGGGAGCTGTTTTTT. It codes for CASSLTTWSGELFF.

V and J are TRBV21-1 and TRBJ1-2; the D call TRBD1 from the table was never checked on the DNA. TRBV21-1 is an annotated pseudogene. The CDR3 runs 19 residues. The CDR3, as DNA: TGTGCCAGCAGCAAAGGCGACACTGGGGCACACAGTAAGAACTATGGCTACACCTTC. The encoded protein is CASSKGDTGAHSKNYGYTF.

The CDR3 loop reads CATRGYTGELFF. The CDR3 coding sequence is TGTGCCACCAGGGGGTACACCGGGGAGCTGTTTTTT. The chain couples TRBV24-1 to TRBJ2-2; D not certain. Germline values: CDR1 KGHDR, CDR2 SFDVKD. V was shortened by 7 bases and J by 3 bases, with 5 bases between the two germline ends. The CDR3 length is 12 residues.

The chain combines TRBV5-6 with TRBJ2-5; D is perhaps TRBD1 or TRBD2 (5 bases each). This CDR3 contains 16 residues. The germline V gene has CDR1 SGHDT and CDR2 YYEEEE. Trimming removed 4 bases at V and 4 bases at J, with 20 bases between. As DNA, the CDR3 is TGTGCCAGCAGCGTAGCCGGGACGGGTGGGTCAGAGACCCAGTACTTC. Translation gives CASSVAGTGGSETQYF.